These 17 T cell receptor beta chains were all obtained from the same sample, sequenced in a study of human T cells and chemical hapten exposure. Time point in this sample: pre-sensitization, week 0. Treatment meaning: therapeutic diphenylcyclopropenone sensitization with weekly scalp DPC. TCRdb independently ran MiXCR on the RACE reads; one entry per CDR3 protein. The sample consists of about 270,000 distinct CDR3 sequences, roughly 7.7% of them appearing once. Sequencing was performed on whole blood, taken in connection with sensitization to the hapten diphenylcyclopropenone (DPC). The source of these receptors is a man between 18 and 29 years old with alopecia areata. Some clones in this sample may be carry-over from other donors' samples.

This clonotype was seen only a few times. The V call is TRBV6-2 or TRBV6-3, the J call TRBJ2-7; D may be TRBD2 (6 bases). There are 14 residues in the CDR3. Trimming cost V 4 bases and J 3 bases, with 13 bases left between them. In germline, CDR1 is MNHEY, CDR2 SVGEGT. CDR3 sequence: CASSLGVEGYEQYV. The DNA of the CDR3 is TGTGCCAGCAGTTTAGGGGTGGAGGGCTACGAGCAGTACGTC.

This clonotype was detected a few times. The chain recombines TRBV9 with TRBJ1-5; weak D call: TRBD1 (6 bases). The CDR3 is 15 amino acids. Per germline, CDR1 SGDLS and CDR2 YYNGEE. V lost 3 bases, J lost 4 bases, and 14 bases lay in between. CDR3 DNA sequence: TGTGCCAGCAGCGGCTCCCCGGGGGCGAATCAGCCCCAGCATTTT. This encodes CASSGSPGANQPQHF.

The V gene is TRBV4-3, the J gene TRBJ2-7; tentatively, D is TRBD2 (7 bases). The CDR3 consists of 15 residues. Deletions cut 0 bases from V and 4 bases from J, with 13 bases between. Germline CDR1 and CDR2: LGHNA and YSLEER. The chain's CDR3 is CASSQDLGGVYEQYV. In nucleotides, the CDR3 is TGCGCCAGCAGCCAAGATCTAGGGGGGGTGTACGAGCAGTACGTC.

There are many counts of this clonotype. This chain connects TRBV10-3 to TRBJ1-3; no reliable D call. Germline lookup yields CDR1 ENHRY and CDR2 SYGVKD. This CDR3 is 14 amino acids long. The V and J ends lost 2 bases and 3 bases respectively, with 8 bases between them. CDR3 residues: CAISEPGGGNTIYF. For the CDR3, the DNA is TGTGCCATCAGTGAGCCGGGAGGTGGAAACACCATATATTTT.

This chain joins TRBV6-5 and TRBJ1-5; D unresolved. The germline CDR1 and CDR2 sequences are MNHEY and SVGAGI. Trimming took 0 bases from V and 6 from J, leaving 6 bases between them. There are 13 residues in the CDR3. In nucleotides, the CDR3 is TGTGCCAGCAGTTACTCGCCCGGTCAGCCCCAGCATTTT. This encodes CASSYSPGQPQHF.

This clonotype was seen many times. This rearrangement joins TRBV12-3 or TRBV12-4 to TRBJ2-1; 7 bases are a match to TRBD2. This CDR3 is 15 amino acids long. V was pared by 5 bases and J by 5 bases, with 9 bases of the junction left unmatched. Here the CDR3 reads CASSRGGLSNNEQFF. For the CDR3, the DNA is TGTGCCAGCAGTCGCGGGGGACTGTCAAACAATGAGCAGTTCTTC.

The table lists this clonotype with a few counts. J is TRBJ1-1 and V is TRBV9; D remains unclear. Per the germline V gene, CDR1 is SGDLS and CDR2 is YYNGEE. Trimming removed 0 bases at V and 0 bases at J, with 9 bases between. The CDR3 is made up of 15 amino acids. In DNA, the CDR3 is TGTGCCAGCAGCGTAGATGCACAAATGAACACTGAAGCTTTCTTT. Residues: CASSVDAQMNTEAFF. Complete variable domain (other parts from reference TRBV9 and TRBJ1-1): DSGVTQTPKHLITATGQRVTLRCSPRSGDLSVYWYQQSLDQGLQFLIQYYNGEERAKGNILERFSAQQFPDLHSELNLSSLELGDSALYFCASSVDAQMNTEAFFGQGTRLTVV.

This chain connects TRBV10-3 to TRBJ1-2, with 7 bases fitting TRBD1. CDR3 size: 15 residues. Trimming cost V 2 bases and J 2 bases; bases outside gene matches: 5. Germline-derived CDR1 and CDR2 are ENHRY and SYGVKD. The CDR3 sequence: CAISEPTGRNYGYTF. CDR3 bases: TGTGCCATCAGTGAGCCGACAGGGAGGAACTATGGCTACACCTTC.

This chain connects TRBV9 to TRBJ1-1; 8 bases line up with TRBD1. The CDR3 is made up of 15 amino acids. Trimming at V came to 3 bases and at J to 1 base, leaving 5 bases not matched to a gene. The germline CDR1 and CDR2 sequences are SGDLS and YYNGEE. The CDR3 DNA reads TGTGCCAGCAGCGCTGGACAGGGACCGAACACTGAAGCTTTCTTT. This translates into CASSAGQGPNTEAFF. Full variable domain (remainder filled in from reference TRBV9 and TRBJ1-1): DSGVTQTPKHLITATGQRVTLRCSPRSGDLSVYWYQQSLDQGLQFLIQYYNGEERAKGNILERFSAQQFPDLHSELNLSSLELGDSALYFCASSAGQGPNTEAFFGQGTRLTVV.

This clonotype has a handful of counts. The V and J genes are TRBV12-3 or TRBV12-4 and TRBJ1-3, with a possible D match to TRBD1 (6 bases). The CDR3 is 15 residues long. The V gene lost 2 bases and the J gene lost 3 bases, with 11 bases spanning the gap. CDR3 sequence: CASSLRSRGGNTIYF. The DNA of the CDR3 is TGTGCCAGCAGTTTAAGGTCCAGGGGTGGAAACACCATATATTTT.

The rearrangement links TRBV9 to TRBJ1-5; D is undetermined. From germline, CDR1 is SGDLS and CDR2 YYNGEE. The CDR3 consists of 15 residues. V was pared by 0 bases and J by 3 bases, with 10 bases between. CDR3 sequence: CASSVEGGTNQPQHF. CDR3 nucleotide sequence: TGTGCCAGCAGCGTAGAGGGCGGAACCAATCAGCCCCAGCATTTT.

There are a few counts of this clonotype. CDR3: CAISPSPGANYGYTF. CDR3 nucleotide sequence: TGTGCCATCAGCCCCAGTCCAGGTGCTAACTATGGCTACACCTTC. The V call is TRBV10-3, the J call TRBJ1-2; D unclear. The CDR3 runs to 15 residues. CDR1 and CDR2 from the germline V gene are ENHRY and SYGVKD. V lost 6 bases and J 0 bases, leaving 14 bases between the germline ends.

This clonotype was counted many times. The V gene is TRBV9, the J gene TRBJ2-6; TRBD1 or TRBD2 may be the D gene (5 bases each). The CDR3 runs 16 residues. The germline V gene encodes CDR1 SGDLS and CDR2 YYNGEE. The ends were cut back, 3 bases at V and 0 bases at J, with 10 bases in the middle. The CDR3 here is CASSGDGNSGANVLTF. The CDR3 nucleotides read TGTGCCAGCAGCGGGGACGGGAACTCTGGGGCCAACGTCCTGACTTTC.

This clonotype came up a few times. The chain carries TRBV12-3 or TRBV12-4 and TRBJ2-2; no definite D call. This CDR3 region has 13 residues. Trimming stripped 2 bases from V and 6 bases from J, with 7 bases between. The CDR3 is CASSLRLAGELFF. The CDR3 nucleotides are TGTGCCAGCAGTTTAAGGCTAGCCGGGGAGCTGTTTTTT.

The rearrangement joins TRBV5-1 to TRBJ2-7; maybe TRBD1 (5 bases). Germline-derived CDR1 and CDR2 are SGHRS and YFSETQ. The CDR3 is 15 amino acids. V lost 0 bases to trimming and J lost 0 bases, with 10 bases between them. CDR3 sequence (DNA): TGCGCCAGCAGCTTGGAAGGGGCCAGCTCCTACGAGCAGTACTTC. Encoded protein: CASSLEGASSYEQYF. Full variable domain (remainder filled in from reference TRBV5-1 and TRBJ2-7): KAGVTQTPRYLIKTRGQQVTLSCSPISGHRSVSWYQQTPGQGLQFLFEYFSETQRNKGNFPGRFSGRQFSNSRSEMNVSTLELGDSALYLCASSLEGASSYEQYFGPGTRLTVT.

This clonotype was counted only a few times. The chain recombines TRBV2 with TRBJ1-5; D is unclear. V lost 7 bases to trimming and J lost 7 bases, with 26 bases between them. Looked up from germline, CDR1 is SNHLY and CDR2 is FYNNEI. The CDR3 is 17 residues long. The CDR3 region has the DNA TGTGCCAGCAAACACGGAAAGGCGGACCCTAGGGTCCAGCCCCAGCATTTT. This gives the protein CASKHGKADPRVQPQHF.

V gene TRBV13 combines with J gene TRBJ2-3; D possibly corresponds to TRBD1 (6 bases). This CDR3 has 14 amino acids. Per the germline V gene, CDR1 is PRHDT and CDR2 is FYEKMQ (reference sequence). Trimming took off 5 bases at V and 1 base at J, with 10 bases between the two ends. The CDR3 region is CASSQRTGTDTQYF. For the CDR3, the DNA is TGTGCCAGCAGCCAGAGGACAGGCACAGATACGCAGTATTTT.